The next 7 T cell receptor beta chains were all read from a single sample in a study of cytomegalovirus exposure and HLA in healthy donors (dated by TCRdb to 2016 to 2017). Libraries were constructed by the immunoSEQ multiplex PCR assay. TCRdb stores this immuneACCESS table with in-frame sequences only. Part of the clones is absent; in the studies checked, under half of the shortfall reflects unresolved V genes, and no reason is known for the rest. This sample is represented by about 180,000 clones; approximately 81% of them were singletons. The top ten hold approximately 16% of the sample. The sample consisted of PBMCs. The receptors shown here come from a man aged 18 to 35 in good health and CMV-seropositive.

The genes are TRBV28 and TRBJ2-7; 8 bases are shared with TRBD2. The length of the CDR3 is 15 residues. Unmatched junction bases numbered 10, after V lost 6 bases and J lost 3 bases. Germline assignment: CDR1 MDHEN and CDR2 SYDVKM. The CDR3 region has the DNA TGTGCCAGCAGCCCCTCCCGGGGGGGTGTCTACGAGCAGTACTTC. Translating gives CASSPSRGGVYEQYF.

The chain couples TRBV7-3 to TRBJ2-3; a possible D gene is TRBD2 (7 bases). CDR3 size: 14 residues. V lost 5 bases and J 8 bases, leaving 17 bases between the germline ends. CDR1 and CDR2 (germline): SGHTA, FQGTGA. CDR3 DNA: TGTGCCAGCAGCCCCCAGGGAGGGACAAGTACGCAGTATTTT. Encoded protein: CASSPQGGTSTQYF. The whole variable domain, remainder taken from reference TRBV7-3 and TRBJ2-3, is GAGVSQTPSNKVTEKGKYVELRCDPISGHTALYWYRQSLGQGPEFLIYFQGTGAADDSGLPNDRFFAVRPEGSVSTLKIQRTERGDSAVYLCASSPQGGTSTQYFGPGTRLTVL.

J is TRBJ1-2 and V is TRBV4-1, with 7 bases that match TRBD1. V lost 4 bases, J lost 1 base, and 3 bases stayed unmatched. The germline V gene has CDR1 MGHRA and CDR2 YSYEKL. There are 14 residues in the CDR3. CDR3 bases: TGCGCCAGCAGCCTAAACAGGGGTAACTATGGCTACACCTTC. It translates to CASSLNRGNYGYTF.

A note on this clone: Within the sample, other DNA sequences also encode this same CDR3. This sequence joins TRBV29-1 and TRBJ2-7, with D perhaps TRBD2 (5 bases). The CDR3 has 11 residues. CDR1 and CDR2 from the germline V gene are SQVTM and ANQGSEA. V was clipped by 3 bases and J by 3 bases, with 6 bases between them. CDR3 sequence (DNA): TGCAGCGTTGACCGGGACTACGAGCAGTACTTC. This sequence encodes CSVDRDYEQYF.

The chain couples TRBV5-1 to TRBJ1-2; 9 nucleotides agree with TRBD1. This CDR3 spans 15 amino acids. Per the germline V gene, CDR1 is SGHRS and CDR2 is YFSETQ. Trimming cost V 4 bases and J 5 bases; bases outside gene matches: 9. The CDR3, as DNA: TGCGCCAGCAGCCCCAACCCACAGGGGGCGTATGGCTACACCTTC. Residues: CASSPNPQGAYGYTF. The full variable domain, rest sourced from reference TRBV5-1 and TRBJ1-2, is KAGVTQTPRYLIKTRGQQVTLSCSPISGHRSVSWYQQTPGQGLQFLFEYFSETQRNKGNFPGRFSGRQFSNSRSEMNVSTLELGDSALYLCASSPNPQGAYGYTFGSGTRLTVV.

This chain joins TRBV7-9 and TRBJ1-1; D is possibly TRBD1 (5 bases). CDR3 size: 12 residues. The germline CDR1 and CDR2 sequences are SEHNR and FQNEAQ (reference sequence). V gave up 6 bases and J gave up 2 bases, with 7 bases separating them. The CDR3 DNA reads TGTGCCAGCAGGACAGCTAACACTGAAGCTTTCTTT. Protein: CASRTANTEAFF. The whole variable domain, remainder taken from reference TRBV7-9 and TRBJ1-1, is DTGVSQNPRHKITKRGQNVTFRCDPISEHNRLYWYRQTLGQGPEFLTYFQNEAQLEKSRLLSDRFSAERPKGSFSTLEIQRTEQGDSAMYLCASRTANTEAFFGQGTRLTVV.

Only one count was recorded for this clone. V is TRBV5-1 and J is TRBJ2-1, with 8 bases matching TRBD2. The CDR3 covers 16 residues. J lost 0 bases, V lost 4 bases, and 6 bases had no gene match. Germline V gene lookup returns CDR1 SGHRS and CDR2 YFSETQ. CDR3 bases: TGCGCCAGCAGCCCGGGGGGGGGTGTCTCCTACAATGAGCAGTTCTTC. Encoded protein: CASSPGGGVSYNEQFF.